The present TCR beta chain was sequenced within a study of blood T cell repertoires in COVID-19 (dated by TCRdb to the early 2020s). Regarding the study in general: The collaborator samples originated in the United States, Italy and Spain and spanned the acute and convalescent phases of COVID-19. The repertoires were released in a freely available public database intended as a resource for research on the immune response to SARS-CoV-2. Nearly every sample came with metadata listing a de-identified subject ID, COVID-19 status, age in years and sex. Where available, HLA class I and class II types were taken from metadata supplied by the sample provider and were not determined by assay-based typing. The prospective study material was composed of cDNA or gDNA derived from T cells, B-cell-depleted T cells, or PBMCs. The dataset comprised deeply sampled blood TCRbeta repertoires from subjects exposed to, actively infected with, or recovered from COVID-19. Samples were obtained from the ongoing ImmuneRACE study (first 160 participants) and from some 1,200 subjects provided by 6 global collaborators.

TCRbeta CDR3 regions were amplified from genomic DNA by means of the immunoSEQ Assay, a bias-controlled multiplex PCR. On the study's bioinformatics: Nucleated cell counts per sample were estimated from amplification of reference gene primers within the assay. Sequence reads were collapsed and filtered to measure the absolute abundance of every unique TCRbeta CDR3 rearrangement. For each sample, productive Simpson clonality was calculated as the square root of Simpson's diversity index over productive rearrangements. Here the immuneACCESS table is served through TCRdb, limited to in-frame sequences with V and J called. Missing clones are a known gap in these copies; in checked studies unresolved V genes cover under half, and the rest lacks a known reason. V and J calls and clone size follow that table, whereas D and trimming were derived from the DNA. The sample includes under 70,000 clones, with about 87% observed a single time. The ten largest account for 3.5% to 4.5% of the sample.

The collaborating institutions used their own protocols to collect whole blood in K2EDTA tubes. For TCRbeta analysis, collaborators shipped samples in one of three forms: frozen whole blood, isolated PBMCs, or DNA extracted from either of those sample types. This clone was picked up one time. What antigen it recognizes has not been identified. No clone much larger than this one lies a single base away; base qualities are absent. After removal of 3 bases from V and 12 bases from J, the junction retains 10 bases not matched to a gene. Looking up the germline V gene (reference sequence) yields CDR1 SGHKS and CDR2 YYEKEE. From cysteine to phenylalanine, the CDR3 is 13 amino acids long. CDR3 DNA is the only sequence kept; it has 39 bases, read in frame from the first base. The study at large found these results: The quantity of clinical and demographic metadata differed by source and by participant and was supplied without curation.

The receptor's source is a man aged 45 to 65 with acute or convalescent COVID-19. Sequencing input: peripheral blood. Here the chain combines TRBV5-5 and TRBJ2-7, with 9 bases matching TRBD1. The DNA sequence is as follows: TGTGCCAGCAGCTCCGGAGGGGACAGGGATCGGTACTTC. Its translation reads: CASSSGGDRDRYF.